This T cell receptor beta chain derives from a study of blood T cells in healthy people across ages. This CDR3 spans 16 amino acids. V dropped 4 bases and J dropped 3 bases, with 15 bases sitting between them. Germline-derived CDR1 and CDR2 are MNHNY and SVGAGI (reference sequence). The authors ran a second PCR of roughly 6 to 11 cycles using a sample-barcoded 5' primer and a J-beta primer mix. MiXCR, applied by TCRdb to the 5' RACE reads, yields one record per CDR3 protein. The data contain 550,000 to 650,000 distinct CDR3 sequences, over 25% of them seen just once; the ten biggest clones take up 3% to 4%. In addition, the sample was reused for a study of T cells of mothers and their children.

The chain combines TRBV6-6 with TRBJ2-2; D not certain. This clonotype was sampled from a boy aged 2 to 9 in good health. Material: blood. CDR3 DNA: TGTGCCAGCAGTTTGACCAGGATCGGCGACACCGGGGAGCTGTTTTTT. This encodes CASSLTRIGDTGELFF.